The clone carrying this TCR beta chain was seen a handful of times. Its antigen is not known. The CDR3 end falls 3 residues outside the read, so it is completed with the germline J gene. The CDR3 is 15 amino acids. Germline V gene data show CDR1 as LNHDA and CDR2 as SQIVND (reference sequence). V dropped 5 bases and J dropped 2; count of bases not matched to a gene: 6. The entry originates in a study of T cell clonality in common variable immunodeficiency. General observations from the study: Common variable immunodeficiency TCR beta sequences reportedly had fewer deletions and N-nucleotide insertions. Repertoire-complication correlations in CVID were limited by patient heterogeneity. What drives increased CVID clonality needs T cell subpopulation sequencing. TCRbeta clonality was increased in CVID versus healthy controls.

No CVID subject was ill or on immunomodulatory drugs when sampled. Sequencing used immunoSEQ multiplex PCR; TCRdb keeps in-frame clones, though not all of them. Recorded here are 25,000 to 30,000 clones, none singletons. The chain links TRBV19 to TRBJ2-3, with 8 bases identical to TRBD2. The sequencing input was peripheral blood mononuclear cells. The receptor comes from a human donor with common variable immunodeficiency. The DNA read from the CDR3 is TGTGCCAGTAGTCTTGGACTAGCCCCCACAGATACG. This encodes CASSLGLAPTDT. The CDR3, in full, reads CASSLGLAPTDTQYF.